This is a list of T cell receptor beta chains from one sample in a study of identical twins. TCRdb re-called the 5' RACE reads through MiXCR, storing one row per CDR3 protein. The data contain some 690,000 distinct CDR3 sequences, 21% of them singletons. This same sample was also part of a study on T cells expressing NK-cell markers.

The sequencing sample was made of PBMCs. The receptor set was obtained from a woman between 18 and 29 years old in good health. Each CDR3 is given with its conserved first and last residue. D genes are given only for firm matches. Some rows mark clone size as missing; the rest say once, few, many or name a class of expanded clone.

TRBV5-1	.	.	TRBJ1-2	TGCGCCAGCAGCTTGGAAATGGGGATCTATGGCTACACCTTC	CASSLEMGIYGYTF
TRBV6-4	TRBD2	many	TRBJ2-3	TGTGCCAGCAGTGACCAGCGGGGGGACATAGATACGCAGTATTTT	CASSDQRGDIDTQYF
TRBV7-6	.	.	TRBJ2-2	TGTGCCAGCAGCTCCGAAGCGTGGACAAGGAGCACCGGGGAGCTGTTTTTT	CASSSEAWTRSTGELFF
TRBV6-5	TRBD2	many	TRBJ2-2	TGTGCCAGCAGTTACTCTAGCGGGGGGCCCGGGGAGCTGTTTTTT	CASSYSSGGPGELFF
TRBV20-1	.	.	TRBJ2-5	TGCAGTGCTAGAAATCCAACGACTAGTTTAAAGACCCAGTACTTC	CSARNPTTSLKTQYF
TRBV12-3/TRBV12-4	.	few	TRBJ2-1	TGTGCCAGCAATCGCCAGGGGGGTCGAAATGAGCAGTTCTTC	CASNRQGGRNEQFF
TRBV7-2	TRBD2	few	TRBJ2-1	TGTGCCAGCACCCTGGGGAGCGGGAGGGGCAATGAGCAGTTCTTC	CASTLGSGRGNEQFF
TRBV20-1	.	few	TRBJ2-6	TGCAGTGCCGTTGCCCGGCGCCTGGGGGCCAACGTCCTGACTTTC	CSAVARRLGANVLTF
TRBV27	.	few	TRBJ1-1	TGTGCCAGCAGCTTAACCTCCCCACGAGGGGCGAACACTGAAGCTTTCTTT	CASSLTSPRGANTEAFF
TRBV20-1	TRBD2	few	TRBJ2-1	TGCAGTGCTCCCCATGGACTAGCGGGAATTGGAAATGAGCAGTTCTTC	CSAPHGLAGIGNEQFF
TRBV12-3/TRBV12-4	TRBD1	few	TRBJ1-2	TGTGCCAGCGGACAACGGACAGGGGGCGACGGCTACACCTTC	CASGQRTGGDGYTF
TRBV12-3/TRBV12-4	TRBD2	.	TRBJ2-5	TGTGCCAGCAGTTTCAGCGGGAGTGGGACCCAGTACTTC	CASSFSGSGTQYF
TRBV5-1	.	.	TRBJ2-3	TGCGCCAGCAGCTTGAGGAGGGATGCAGATACGCAGTATTTT	CASSLRRDADTQYF
TRBV27	.	few	TRBJ2-5	TGTGCCAGCAGTTCCTCCCAGGGTTTGGTGGAGACCCAGTACTTC	CASSSSQGLVETQYF
TRBV10-3	.	.	TRBJ2-2	TGTGCCATCAGTGCGGACCCAAACACCGGGGAGCTGTTTTTT	CAISADPNTGELFF
TRBV12-3/TRBV12-4	TRBD1	many	TRBJ2-7	TGTGCCAGCAGTTTGGGACAGGGAATGAGCTCCTACGAGCAGTACTTC	CASSLGQGMSSYEQYF
TRBV12-3/TRBV12-4	TRBD2	.	TRBJ2-5	TGTGCCAGCAGTTTCGGGACTAGCGCCAAGACCCAGTACTTC	CASSFGTSAKTQYF
TRBV20-1	.	.	TRBJ2-7	TGCAGTGCCAGCCCTCGCCGGGGACGACCCTACGAGCAGTACTTC	CSASPRRGRPYEQYF
TRBV5-1	.	once	TRBJ2-3	TGCGCCAGCAGCTTGGTCGCAGGGAAGTCCGCAGATACGCAGTATTTT	CASSLVAGKSADTQYF
TRBV20-1	TRBD2	few	TRBJ2-3	TGCAGTGCCCCGCAGCGGGGGGGCACAGATACGCAGTATTTT	CSAPQRGGTDTQYF
TRBV20-1	.	many	TRBJ2-7	TGCAGTGCTAGGGTCCGGGGAGACGAGCAGTACTTC	CSARVRGDEQYF
TRBV2	.	few	TRBJ1-5	TGTGCCAGCAGTTTGGACACGTATCAGCCCCAGCATTTT	CASSLDTYQPQHF
TRBV7-2	TRBD1	few	TRBJ2-3	TGTGCCAGCAGTCGTTCAGGGGGAGATACGCAGTATTTT	CASSRSGGDTQYF
TRBV2	.	few	TRBJ2-1	TGTGCCAGCTGCCCCTCGGGAGTCAATGAGCAGTTCTTC	CASCPSGVNEQFF
TRBV29-1	.	many	TRBJ2-1	TGCAGCGTTGATGATTACACGGGAGAGACCTACAATGAGCAGTTCTTC	CSVDDYTGETYNEQFF
TRBV7-9	TRBD2	many	TRBJ2-7	TGTGCCAGCAGCTTAGCGCCAGGGACTAGGGTTAGCGAGCAGTACTTC	CASSLAPGTRVSEQYF
TRBV20-1	TRBD1	few	TRBJ2-5	TGCAGTGGAAACAGGGGCGAAGAGACCCAGTACTTC	CSGNRGEETQYF
TRBV6-1	.	.	TRBJ2-7	TGTGCCAGCAGGTCACCTAGCCCCTCCTACGAGCAGTACTTC	CASRSPSPSYEQYF
TRBV29-1	TRBD2	few	TRBJ2-1	TGCAGCGTTGAAGGGACTAGCGGGAGGGCCTCCAATGAGCAGTTCTTC	CSVEGTSGRASNEQFF
TRBV20-1	.	.	TRBJ1-6	TGCAGTGCTATCAACCGACAGCACGCTAATTCACCCCTCCACTTT	CSAINRQHANSPLHF
TRBV12-3/TRBV12-4	.	few	TRBJ1-1	TGTGCCAGCAGTTTTACAGGGAGGAGAACTGAAGCTTTCTTT	CASSFTGRRTEAFF
TRBV12-3/TRBV12-4	.	.	TRBJ1-2	TGTGCCAGCAGTCACCGGGACGGAGATAACTATGGCTACACCTTC	CASSHRDGDNYGYTF
TRBV10-3	.	few	TRBJ2-4	TGTGCCATCAGTGAGGGACCCCCGAAAGCCAAAAACATTCAGTACTTC	CAISEGPPKAKNIQYF
TRBV3-1	TRBD1	many	TRBJ2-5	TGTGCCAGCAGCCAAGTGGCGAGGGGGCCCGACCAAGAGACCCAGTACTTC	CASSQVARGPDQETQYF
TRBV24-1	.	.	TRBJ2-1	TGTGCCACCAGTGATTTCCCCGACAGAAGCTCCTACAATGAGCAGTTCTTC	CATSDFPDRSSYNEQFF
TRBV7-6	TRBD2	.	TRBJ2-1	TGTGCCAGCAGCCAAACTAGCGGGAGTGTGTATGAGCAGTTCTTC	CASSQTSGSVYEQFF
TRBV29-1	TRBD1	.	TRBJ1-3	TGCAGCGTTGAGAACAGGGGGCTCTCAGGAAACACCATATATTTT	CSVENRGLSGNTIYF
TRBV20-1	TRBD2	.	TRBJ2-1	TGCAGTGCTAGAGGTCGGGAGGGCCTCTACAATGAGCAGTTCTTC	CSARGREGLYNEQFF
TRBV4-3	.	few	TRBJ2-1	TGCGCCAGCAGCCAAGGTCCCAATGGTGCCTATGAGCAGTTCTTC	CASSQGPNGAYEQFF
TRBV20-1	.	few	TRBJ2-3	TGCAGTGCTGGGACGGGATCTACGCAGTATTTT	CSAGTGSTQYF
TRBV27	.	few	TRBJ2-2	TGTGCCAGCAGTTTGGCAGGGGTGCCGAACACCGGGGAGCTGTTTTTT	CASSLAGVPNTGELFF
TRBV20-1	TRBD2	few	TRBJ2-2	TGCAGTGCCTCATCCACTAGCGGGGCTAACACCGGGGAGCTGTTTTTT	CSASSTSGANTGELFF
TRBV2	TRBD2	few	TRBJ2-7	TGTGCCAGCAGTGAAGCCGGGAGGAGCTCCTACGAGCAGTACTTC	CASSEAGRSSYEQYF
TRBV5-1	.	.	TRBJ1-2	TGCGCCAGCAGCCCGGAGCGTGGTCGTGGCTACACCTTC	CASSPERGRGYTF
TRBV12-3/TRBV12-4	.	many	TRBJ1-2	TGTGCCAGCAGTTTAGGAGAGTATGGCTACACCTTC	CASSLGEYGYTF
TRBV7-3	TRBD1	.	TRBJ1-6	TGTGCCAGCAGCTACGGACAGGGAATTGGTTCACCCCTCCACTTT	CASSYGQGIGSPLHF
TRBV6-1	.	few	TRBJ1-1	TGTGCCAGCAGCCGCGCAAAGTTCACTGAAGCTTTCTTT	CASSRAKFTEAFF
TRBV29-1	.	.	TRBJ2-2	TGCAGCGTTTATACAGAAAACACCGGGGAGCTGTTTTTT	CSVYTENTGELFF
TRBV12-3/TRBV12-4	TRBD2	few	TRBJ2-2	TGTGCCAGCAGTTTAATAGCGGGAGGGCCAATCGGGGAGCTGTTTTTT	CASSLIAGGPIGELFF